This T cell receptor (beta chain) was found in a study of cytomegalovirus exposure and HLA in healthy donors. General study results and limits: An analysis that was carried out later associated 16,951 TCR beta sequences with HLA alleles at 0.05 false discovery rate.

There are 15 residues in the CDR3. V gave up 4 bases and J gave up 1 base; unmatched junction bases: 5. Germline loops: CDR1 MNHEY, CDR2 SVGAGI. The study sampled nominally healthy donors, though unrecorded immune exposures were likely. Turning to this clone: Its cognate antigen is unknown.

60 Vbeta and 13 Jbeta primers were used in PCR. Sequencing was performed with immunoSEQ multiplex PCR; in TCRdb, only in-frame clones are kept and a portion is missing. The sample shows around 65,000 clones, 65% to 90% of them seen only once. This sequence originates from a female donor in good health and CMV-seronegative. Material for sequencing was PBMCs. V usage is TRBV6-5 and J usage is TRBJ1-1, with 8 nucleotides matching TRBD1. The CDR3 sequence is CASSSEGTGNTEAFF. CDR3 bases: TGTGCCAGCAGTTCTGAAGGGACAGGGAACACTGAAGCTTTCTTT.